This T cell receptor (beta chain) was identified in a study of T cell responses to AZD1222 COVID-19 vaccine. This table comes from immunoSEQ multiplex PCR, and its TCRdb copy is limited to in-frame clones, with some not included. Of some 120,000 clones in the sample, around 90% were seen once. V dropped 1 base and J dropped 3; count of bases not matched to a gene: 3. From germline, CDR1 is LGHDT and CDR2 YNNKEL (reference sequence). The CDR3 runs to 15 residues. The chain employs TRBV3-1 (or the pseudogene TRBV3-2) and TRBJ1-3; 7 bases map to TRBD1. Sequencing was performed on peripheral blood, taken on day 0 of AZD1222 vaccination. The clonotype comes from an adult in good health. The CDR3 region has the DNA TGTGCCAGCAGCCAAGTTGGGACAGTTGGAAACACCATATATTTT. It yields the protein CASSQVGTVGNTIYF.